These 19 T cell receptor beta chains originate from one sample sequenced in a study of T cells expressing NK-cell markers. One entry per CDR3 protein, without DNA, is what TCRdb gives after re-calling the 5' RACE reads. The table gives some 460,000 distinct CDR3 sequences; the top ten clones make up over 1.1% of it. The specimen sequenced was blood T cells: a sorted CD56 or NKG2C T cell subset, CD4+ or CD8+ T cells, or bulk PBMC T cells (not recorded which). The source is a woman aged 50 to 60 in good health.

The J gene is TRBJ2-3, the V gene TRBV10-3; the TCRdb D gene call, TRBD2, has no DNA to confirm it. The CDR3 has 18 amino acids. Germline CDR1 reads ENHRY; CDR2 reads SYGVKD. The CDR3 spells CAISGSGVANEGTDTQYF.

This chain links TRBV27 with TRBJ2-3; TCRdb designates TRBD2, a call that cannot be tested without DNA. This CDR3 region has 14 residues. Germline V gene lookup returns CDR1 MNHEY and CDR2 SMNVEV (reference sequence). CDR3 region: CASSFSGGQDTQYF.

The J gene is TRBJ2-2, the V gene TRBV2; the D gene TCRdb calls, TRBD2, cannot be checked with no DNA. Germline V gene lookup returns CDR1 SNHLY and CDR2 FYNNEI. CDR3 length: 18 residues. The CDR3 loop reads CASRAGLAGGPNTGELFF.

CDR3 residues: CASSSTGYYYEQYF. The J gene is TRBJ2-7, the V gene TRBV5-1; TCRdb's D call of TRBD1 is untestable without DNA. This CDR3 spans 14 amino acids. Germline assignment: CDR1 SGHRS and CDR2 YFSETQ. The full variable domain, rest sourced from reference TRBV5-1 and TRBJ2-7, is KAGVTQTPRYLIKTRGQQVTLSCSPISGHRSVSWYQQTPGQGLQFLFEYFSETQRNKGNFPGRFSGRQFSNSRSEMNVSTLELGDSALYLCASSSTGYYYEQYFGPGTRLTVT.

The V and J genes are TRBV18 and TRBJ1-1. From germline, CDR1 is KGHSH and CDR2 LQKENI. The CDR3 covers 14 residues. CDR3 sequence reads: CASSPNAELTEAFF. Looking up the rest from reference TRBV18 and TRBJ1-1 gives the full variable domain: NAGVMQNPRHLVRRRGQEARLRCSPMKGHSHVYWYRQLPEEGLKFMVYLQKENIIDESGMPKERFSAEFPKEGPSILRIQQVVRGDSAAYFCASSPNAELTEAFFGQGTRLTVV.

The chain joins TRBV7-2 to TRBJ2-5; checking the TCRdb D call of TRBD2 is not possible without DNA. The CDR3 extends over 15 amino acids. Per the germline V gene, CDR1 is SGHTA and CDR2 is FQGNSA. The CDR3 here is CASSFALGSGETQYF.

The CDR3 here is CASSFRDSLKGGELFF. The V and J genes are TRBV5-1 and TRBJ2-2; TCRdb picks TRBD1, but there is no DNA to check that call. CDR1 and CDR2 from the germline V gene are SGHRS and YFSETQ. The CDR3 sequence is 16 residues long.

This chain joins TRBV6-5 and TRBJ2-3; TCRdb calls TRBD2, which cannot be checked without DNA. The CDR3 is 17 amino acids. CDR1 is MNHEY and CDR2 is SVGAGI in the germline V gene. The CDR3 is CASSYSPLAGDTDTQYF.

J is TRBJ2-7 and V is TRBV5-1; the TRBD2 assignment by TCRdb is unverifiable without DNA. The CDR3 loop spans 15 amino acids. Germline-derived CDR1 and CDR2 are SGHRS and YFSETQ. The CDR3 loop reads CASSLSTSGSYEQYF.

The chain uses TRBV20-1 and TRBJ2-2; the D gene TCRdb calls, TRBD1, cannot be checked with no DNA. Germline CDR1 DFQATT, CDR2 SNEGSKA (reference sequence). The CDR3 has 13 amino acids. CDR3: CSAKTGITGELFF.

This chain's CDR3 is CASSLPGQGAQGGYNEQFF. J is TRBJ2-1 and V is TRBV5-1; the D call of TRBD1 rests on TCRdb alone, since no DNA is present to check it. This CDR3 is built from 19 residues. The germline V gene has CDR1 SGHRS and CDR2 YFSETQ.

Here the CDR3 reads CATSDYDTYNEQFF. This chain links TRBV24-1 with TRBJ2-1. This CDR3 has 14 amino acids. Germline loops: CDR1 KGHDR, CDR2 SFDVKD.

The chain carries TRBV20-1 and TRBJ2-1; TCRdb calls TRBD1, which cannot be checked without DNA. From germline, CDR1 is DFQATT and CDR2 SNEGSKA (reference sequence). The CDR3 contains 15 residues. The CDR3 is CSARPPVFSYNEQFF.

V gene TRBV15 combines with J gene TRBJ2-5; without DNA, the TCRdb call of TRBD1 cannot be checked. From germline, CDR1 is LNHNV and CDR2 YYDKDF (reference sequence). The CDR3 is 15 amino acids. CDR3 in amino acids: CATSRAGQGWETQYF.

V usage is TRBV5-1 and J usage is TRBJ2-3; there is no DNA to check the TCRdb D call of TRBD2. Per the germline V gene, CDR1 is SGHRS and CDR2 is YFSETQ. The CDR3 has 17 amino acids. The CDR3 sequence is CASSRQPTSGSTDTQYF.

The CDR3 here is CASRPPILSGGYTF. The V gene is TRBV6-5, the J gene TRBJ1-2; TCRdb names TRBD1, which stays unverified in the absence of DNA. The CDR3 totals 14 residues. Germline V gene lookup returns CDR1 MNHEY and CDR2 SVGAGI.

The CDR3 sequence: CAADRAGGTEAFF. The chain links TRBV10-3 to TRBJ1-1; with no DNA, the TCRdb D assignment of TRBD1 cannot be verified. The V gene's germline CDR1 is ENHRY and CDR2 SYGVKD. The CDR3 is made up of 13 amino acids.

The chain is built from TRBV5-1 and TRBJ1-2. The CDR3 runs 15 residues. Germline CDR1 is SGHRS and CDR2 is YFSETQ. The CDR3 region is CASSNVGPTNYGYTF.

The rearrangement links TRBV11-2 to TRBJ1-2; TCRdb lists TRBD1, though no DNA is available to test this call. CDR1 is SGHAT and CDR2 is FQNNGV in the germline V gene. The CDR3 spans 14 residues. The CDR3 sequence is CASSWAGSNYGYTF.